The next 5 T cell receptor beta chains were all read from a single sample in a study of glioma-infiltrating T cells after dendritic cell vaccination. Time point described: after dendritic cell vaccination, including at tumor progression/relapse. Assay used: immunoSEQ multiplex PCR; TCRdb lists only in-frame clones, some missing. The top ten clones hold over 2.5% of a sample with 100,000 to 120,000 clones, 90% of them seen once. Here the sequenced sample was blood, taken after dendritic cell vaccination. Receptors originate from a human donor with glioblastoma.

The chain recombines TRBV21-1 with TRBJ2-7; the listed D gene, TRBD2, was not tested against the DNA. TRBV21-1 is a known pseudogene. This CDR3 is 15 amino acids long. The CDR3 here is CASSKREPTPYEQYF. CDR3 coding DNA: TGTGCCAGCAGCAAAAGGGAGCCAACGCCTTACGAGCAGTACTTC.

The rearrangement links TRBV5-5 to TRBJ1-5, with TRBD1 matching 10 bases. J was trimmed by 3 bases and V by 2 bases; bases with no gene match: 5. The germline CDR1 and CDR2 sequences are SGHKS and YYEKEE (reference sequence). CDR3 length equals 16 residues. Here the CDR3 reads CASSLAGQGYNQPQHF. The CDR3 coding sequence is TGTGCCAGCAGCTTAGCGGGACAGGGGTACAATCAGCCCCAGCATTTT.

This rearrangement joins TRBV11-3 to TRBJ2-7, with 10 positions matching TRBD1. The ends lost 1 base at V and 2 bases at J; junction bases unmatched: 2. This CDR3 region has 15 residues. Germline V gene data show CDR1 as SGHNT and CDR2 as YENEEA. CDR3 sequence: CASSLGGTGAYEQYF. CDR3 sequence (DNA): TGTGCCAGCAGCTTAGGGGGGACAGGGGCCTACGAGCAGTACTTC.

CDR3 in amino acids: CASSLEITGSYGYTF. CDR3 DNA: TGCGCCAGCAGCTTAGAGATTACAGGGAGCTATGGCTACACCTTC. This chain uses TRBV5-1 with TRBJ1-2, with a possible D match to TRBD1 (6 bases). CDR1 is SGHRS, CDR2 YFSETQ, per germline. The length of the CDR3 is 15 residues. Trimming stripped 2 bases from V and 4 bases from J, with 15 bases between. Complete variable domain (other parts from reference TRBV5-1 and TRBJ1-2): KAGVTQTPRYLIKTRGQQVTLSCSPISGHRSVSWYQQTPGQGLQFLFEYFSETQRNKGNFPGRFSGRQFSNSRSEMNVSTLELGDSALYLCASSLEITGSYGYTFGSGTRLTVV.

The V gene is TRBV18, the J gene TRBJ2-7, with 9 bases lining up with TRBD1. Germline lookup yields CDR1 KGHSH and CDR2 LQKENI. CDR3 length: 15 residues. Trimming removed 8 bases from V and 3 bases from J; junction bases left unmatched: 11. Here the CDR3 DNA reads TGTGCCAGCAACACCGCTGGACAGGGGTTCTACGAGCAGTACTTC. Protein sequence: CASNTAGQGFYEQYF.